The rows below give T cell receptor beta chains drawn from one sample of a study of T cell responses to AZD1222 COVID-19 vaccine. The assay was immunoSEQ multiplex PCR, and TCRdb's table has in-frame clones only and misses some. The sample lists around 78,000 clones; about 93% were seen once. Sample: peripheral blood, taken on day 0 of MenACWY control vaccination. The receptors originated from an adult in good health. Each CDR3 is given with its conserved first and last residue. Fields, in order: V gene, J gene, CDR3 protein.

>TRBV30|TRBJ1-1
CAWSNQYDAFF
>TRBV6-2/TRBV6-3|TRBJ1-5
CASSYNFYRSVNQPQHF
>TRBV15|TRBJ2-6
CATSREQPGVGANVLTF
>TRBV27|TRBJ2-7
CASHRGSGSFHEQYF
>TRBV4-1|TRBJ1-2
CASRSPGTGSGYTF
>TRBV28|TRBJ2-7
CASSLIRDPSEQYF
>TRBV7-2|TRBJ1-3
CASSPSGNGNTIYF
>TRBV27|TRBJ2-3
CASSPRPGTSTDTQYF
>TRBV6-5|TRBJ1-1
CASSYSTAANTEAFF
>TRBV28|TRBJ1-6
CASRDLDRVGEPLHF
>TRBV12-3/TRBV12-4|TRBJ1-2
CASSLDGGYTF
>TRBV19|TRBJ1-6
CASSTGQGASSYNSPLHF
>TRBV6-2/TRBV6-3|TRBJ2-2
CASSRPGRETGELFF
>TRBV3-1/TRBV3-2|TRBJ2-1
CASRERFSSYNEQFF
>TRBV3-1/TRBV3-2|TRBJ2-7
CASSPNVGIAGDPEQYF
>TRBV29-1|TRBJ2-3
CSVPGGGPTDTQYF
>TRBV6-2/TRBV6-3|TRBJ2-3
CASSYSEDSSTDTQYF
>TRBV14|TRBJ1-2
CASSHIAGEVGYTF
>TRBV11-2|TRBJ1-6
CASSTGTGGRPLHF
>TRBV3-1/TRBV3-2|TRBJ2-7
CASSHGNEQYF
>TRBV7-9|TRBJ2-1
CASSEGASNEQFF
>TRBV9|TRBJ2-3
CASSVDSSGDTQYF
>TRBV12-3/TRBV12-4|TRBJ2-7
CASSVGGYEQYF
>TRBV21-1|TRBJ1-5
CASSKEDLGRQPNRRSNQPQHF
>TRBV20-1|TRBJ2-7
CSARSGTEQYF
>TRBV30|TRBJ2-2
CAWRTTSPPGELFF
>TRBV7-9|TRBJ1-4
CASSPQRDPREKLFF
>TRBV27|TRBJ2-7
CASSLNPRGIYLYEQYF
>TRBV9|TRBJ2-3
CASSLGPGETDTQYF
>TRBV7-2|TRBJ1-3
CASSSVPTSGNTIYF
>TRBV11-2|TRBJ2-7
CASSQGGYEQYF
>TRBV20-1|TRBJ2-1
CSASHNEQFF
>TRBV10-3|TRBJ2-1
CAISAQSGSTEQFF
>TRBV6-6|TRBJ2-3
CASHREGQTDTQYF
>TRBV27|TRBJ1-1
CATGGDNTEAFF
>TRBV9|TRBJ1-1
CASSVGNSQNTEAFF
>TRBV27|TRBJ2-2
CASLPGQGAGELFF
>TRBV6-2/TRBV6-3|TRBJ1-5
CASSPIDSANQPQHF
>TRBV6-5|TRBJ2-5
CAGSRQGKQETQYF
>TRBV28|TRBJ2-3
CASSLAGGDTDTQYF
>TRBV4-2|TRBJ2-2
CASSQEVASTGELFF
>TRBV3-1/TRBV3-2|TRBJ1-1
CASSKTGGNTEAFF
>TRBV5-4|TRBJ2-2
CASSSHPAGELFF
>TRBV7-9|TRBJ2-1
CASSQSAGNEQFF
>TRBV7-9|TRBJ2-7
CASSGGREEQYF
>TRBV27|TRBJ2-3
CASSWTRLTDTQYF